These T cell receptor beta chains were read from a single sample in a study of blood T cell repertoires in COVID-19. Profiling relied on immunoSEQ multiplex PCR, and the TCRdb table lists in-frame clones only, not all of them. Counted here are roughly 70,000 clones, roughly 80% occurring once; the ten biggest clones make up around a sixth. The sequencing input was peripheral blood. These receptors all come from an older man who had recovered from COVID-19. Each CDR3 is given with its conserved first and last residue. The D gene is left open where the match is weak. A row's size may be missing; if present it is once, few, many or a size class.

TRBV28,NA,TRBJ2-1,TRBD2,TGTGCCAGCAGTTTATACCTAGCGGGAGGGATCAATGAGCAGTTCTTC,CASSLYLAGGINEQFF
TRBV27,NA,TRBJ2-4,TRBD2,TGTGCCAGCAGGGATCGACTAGCGGGCAAAAACATTCAGTACTTC,CASRDRLAGKNIQYF
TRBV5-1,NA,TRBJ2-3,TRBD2,TGCGCCAGCAGCTTGGGCCTAGCGGGAGAAACAGATACGCAGTATTTT,CASSLGLAGETDTQYF
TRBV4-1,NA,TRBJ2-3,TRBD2,TGCGCCAGCAGCCAAGCTGTGCCTAGCGGGGATACGCAGTATTTT,CASSQAVPSGDTQYF
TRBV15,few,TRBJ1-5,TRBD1,TGTGCCACCAGCAGAGGAGGGACAGGACCAAATCAGCCCCAGCATTTT,CATSRGGTGPNQPQHF
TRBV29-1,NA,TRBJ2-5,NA,TGCAGCGTTGTCGTTACAGGCCAAGAGACCCAGTACTTC,CSVVVTGQETQYF
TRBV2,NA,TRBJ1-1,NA,TGTGCCAGCAGTGGCCGGCGGGGGAACACTGAAGCTTTCTTT,CASSGRRGNTEAFF
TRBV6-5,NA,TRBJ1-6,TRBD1,TGTGCCAGCGGAGACAGGGGGCGGTTGGGTTCACCCCTCCACTTT,CASGDRGRLGSPLHF
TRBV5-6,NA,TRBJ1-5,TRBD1,TGTGCCAGCACCGAGGACAGGGGGAGCAATCAGCCCCAGCATTTT,CASTEDRGSNQPQHF
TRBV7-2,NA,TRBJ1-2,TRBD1,TGTGCCAGCAGCACGGACAGGGGGAAACTTGGCTACACCTTC,CASSTDRGKLGYTF
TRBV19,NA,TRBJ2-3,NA,TGTGCCAGTAGTATCATTATCGGAGCAAGCACAGATACGCAGTATTTT,CASSIIIGASTDTQYF
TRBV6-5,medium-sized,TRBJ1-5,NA,TGTGCCAGCAGCTCCGGACTAATGGGGCCCCAGCATTTT,CASSSGLMGPQHF
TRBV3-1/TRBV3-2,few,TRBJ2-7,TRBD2,TGTGCCAGCAGCCAATCTGGACTAGCGGCGACCGAGCAGTACTTC,CASSQSGLAATEQYF
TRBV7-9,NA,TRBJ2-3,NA,TGTGCCAGCAGCTTTTTTCCAGGGGAGCTAGATACGCAGTATTTT,CASSFFPGELDTQYF
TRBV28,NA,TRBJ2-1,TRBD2,TGTGCCAGCAGTCCCTCGACTAGCGGGATTAGGGAGAATGAGCAGTTCTTC,CASSPSTSGIRENEQFF